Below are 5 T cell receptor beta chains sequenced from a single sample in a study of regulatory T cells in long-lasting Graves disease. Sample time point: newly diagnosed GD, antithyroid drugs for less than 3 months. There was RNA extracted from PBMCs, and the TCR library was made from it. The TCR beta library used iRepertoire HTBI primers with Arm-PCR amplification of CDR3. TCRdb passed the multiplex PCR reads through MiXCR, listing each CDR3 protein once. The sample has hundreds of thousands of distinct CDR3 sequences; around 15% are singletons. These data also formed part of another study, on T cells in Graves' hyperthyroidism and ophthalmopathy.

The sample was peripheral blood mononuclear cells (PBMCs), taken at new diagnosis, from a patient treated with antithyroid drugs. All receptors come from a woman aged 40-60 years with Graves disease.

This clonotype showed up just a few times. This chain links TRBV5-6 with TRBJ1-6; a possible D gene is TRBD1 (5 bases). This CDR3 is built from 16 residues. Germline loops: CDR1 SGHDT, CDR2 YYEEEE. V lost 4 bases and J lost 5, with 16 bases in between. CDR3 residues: CASSPLGGGDNSPLHF. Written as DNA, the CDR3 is TGTGCCAGCAGCCCGTTGGGGGGAGGAGATAATTCACCCCTCCACTTT. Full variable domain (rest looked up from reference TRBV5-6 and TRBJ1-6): DAGVTQSPTHLIKTRGQQVTLRCSPKSGHDTVSWYQQALGQGPQFIFQYYEEEERQRGNFPDRFSGHQFPNYSSELNVNALLLGDSALYLCASSPLGGGDNSPLHFGNGTRLTVT.

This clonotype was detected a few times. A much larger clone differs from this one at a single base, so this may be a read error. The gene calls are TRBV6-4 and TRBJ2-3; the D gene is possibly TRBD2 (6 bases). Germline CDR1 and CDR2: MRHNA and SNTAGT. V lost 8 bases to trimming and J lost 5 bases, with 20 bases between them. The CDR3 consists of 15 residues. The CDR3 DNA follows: TGTGCCAGCGGTACCGGGACTCCGCCAAGAGATACGCAGTATTTT. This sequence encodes CASGTGTPPRDTQYF.

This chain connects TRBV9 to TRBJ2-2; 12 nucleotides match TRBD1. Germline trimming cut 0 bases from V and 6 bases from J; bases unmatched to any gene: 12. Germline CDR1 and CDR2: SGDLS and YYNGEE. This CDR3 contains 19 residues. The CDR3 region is CASSVARSGQGARAGELFF. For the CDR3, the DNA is TGTGCCAGCAGCGTAGCTCGATCGGGACAGGGGGCAAGGGCCGGGGAGCTGTTTTTT.

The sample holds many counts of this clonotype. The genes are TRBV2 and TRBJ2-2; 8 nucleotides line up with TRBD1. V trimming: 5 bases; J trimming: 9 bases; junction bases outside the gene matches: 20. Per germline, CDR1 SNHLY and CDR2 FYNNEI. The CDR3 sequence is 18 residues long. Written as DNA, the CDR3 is TGTGCCAGCAGTACGACCATCAGGACAGGGCGGACGGACCGGGAGCTGTTTTTT. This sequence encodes CASSTTIRTGRTDRELFF.

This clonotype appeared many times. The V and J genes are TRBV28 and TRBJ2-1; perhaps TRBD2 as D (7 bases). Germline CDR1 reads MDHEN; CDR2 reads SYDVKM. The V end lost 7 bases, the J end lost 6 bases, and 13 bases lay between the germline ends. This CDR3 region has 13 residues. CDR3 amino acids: CASIPGGLNEQFF. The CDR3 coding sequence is TGTGCCAGCATCCCCGGGGGGCTCAATGAGCAGTTCTTC.